The clone carrying this T cell receptor beta chain was recorded many times. The antigen is undetermined. The germline V gene encodes CDR1 MNHEY and CDR2 SMNVEV (reference sequence). The CDR3 contains 13 residues. Trimming removed 4 bases at V and 1 base at J, with 7 bases between. This entry belongs to a study of identical twins. Study outcomes and limitations: Cord blood beta clonotypes that were abundant carried fewer insertions, and memory repertoires showed no such trend. Within twin pairs, the out-of-frame alpha sequences they shared showed excess low generation probability. For zero-insertion analyses, partial confounding could come from invariant MAIT and iNKT cells. The authors drew conclusions from cross-sectional statistical analysis rather than following the same donors.

TCRdb fed the 5' RACE reads into MiXCR, producing one record per CDR3 protein. The table has around 550,000 distinct CDR3 sequences, 12% to 15% seen once; the top ten hold around 0.4%. The same data also went into a second study, on yellow fever vaccine responses in identical twins.

This sequence joins TRBV27 and TRBJ1-1, with TRBD1 as a possible D gene (6 bases). The TCR was taken from a woman under 30 in good health. The sequenced sample was CD4+ T cells sorted from blood. In DNA form, the CDR3 reads TGTGCCAGCAGTTACAGGGAGAACACTGAAGCTTTCTTT. Amino acid sequence: CASSYRENTEAFF.